Detailed here is one T cell receptor (beta chain). No antigen is known for it. Per-nucleotide qualities are absent, and no much larger clonotype sits a single base away. The data were taken from a study of control samples from healthy donors and cancer patients (dated by TCRdb to about 2020). The receptor library was made with the immunoSEQ multiplex PCR assay. TCRdb mirrors the immuneACCESS table, restricted to in-frame sequences. Some clones are absent from its copies; in checked studies, under half trace to an unresolved V gene, and the reason for the others is unknown. The sample yields 65,000 to 100,000 clones; over 75% were counted once. About 18% of the sample is held by the ten biggest clonotypes. At the junction V is shortened by 0 bases and J by 3 bases, with 12 bases in between. The germline V gene specifies SGHRS as CDR1 and YFSETQ as CDR2. Its CDR3 holds 15 amino acids, cysteine through phenylalanine. The only DNA kept is the CDR3, 45 bases in frame from the first base.

The origin of this receptor is a man aged 50 to 60 in good health. The sample consisted of blood. The rearranged chain carries TRBV5-1 and TRBJ2-5, and the D gene may be TRBD1, 5 bases matching. The DNA sequence reads TGCGCCAGCAGCTTGGCCTTAGGGGTGGAAGAGACCCAGTACTTC. This sequence encodes CASSLALGVEETQYF.